This T cell receptor (beta chain) was sequenced in a study of regulatory T cells in long-lasting Graves disease (dated by TCRdb to the early 2020s). Study-level background: Newly diagnosed Graves' disease patients had taken antithyroid drugs for less than 3 months. Persistent Graves' disease patients were compared with newly diagnosed Graves' disease patients by peripheral blood TCR sequencing and RNA sequencing. The study was conducted in China and was registered as a clinical trial. TCR sequencing covered approximately 13 persistent and 20 or so newly diagnosed Graves' disease patients, some 33 samples in total. What the study reported, not specific to this receptor: Persistent disease showed preferential use of TRBV28, TRBJ1-2 and TRBJ2-5, whereas newly diagnosed disease favored TRBV20-1 and TRBJ2-1. Sequencing and analysis were restricted to the TCR beta chain. More public clonotypes were shared among persistent patients (approximately 3,000) than among newly diagnosed patients (966). Lower TCR Shannon entropy and fewer highly expanded clones were observed in persistent Graves' disease patients than in newly diagnosed patients, which suggested clonal expansion. The authors noted that the small sample size was a limitation that may lower accuracy. Only peripheral blood was studied, because thyroid tissue, the primary lesion, was inaccessible.

The time point label for this specimen denotes: newly diagnosed GD, antithyroid drugs for less than 3 months. RNA was extracted from PBMCs in TRIzol for both TCR sequencing and RNA sequencing. The diagnosis of Graves' disease was made according to American Thyroid Association guidelines. Patients were recruited from an endocrinology department in Xi'an, China. From each patient, approximately 9 milliliters of peripheral blood was collected into an EDTA anticoagulant tube. Ficoll Paque Plus density gradient separation was used to isolate PBMCs, and no further T cell sorting was done. An Agilent 2100 Bioanalyzer and agarose gel were used to check RNA quality, and a NanoDrop 2000 was used to measure RNA concentration. The library was produced with multiplex PCR. TCRdb records Illumina HiSeq 4000 as the sequencer. To build TCR beta libraries, CDR3 regions were amplified by Arm-PCR using iRepertoire HTBI primers. Before sequencing, the PCR products went through gel purification. Under the source paper's analysis protocol: Gene usage analysis of CDR3 amino acid clonotypes relied on the 55 to 80 TRBV and 13 to 15 TRBJ segments identified across samples. COPE and FqMerger were used to merge filtered high-quality paired reads into contigs. BLAST was used to align contigs to IMGT TRBV, TRBD and TRBJ reference genes, and CDR3 was defined according to IMGT. Highly expanded clones were defined as clonotypes with a frequency above 0.1%. Repertoire diversity was measured by Shannon entropy, and V-J evenness by the Gini coefficient. Public clonotypes were defined as clonotypes shared by more than one individual. TCRdb reworked the public reads: Q25 trimming with fastp, MiXCR clone assembly, productive beta chains retained. Under each unique CDR3 protein, matching rows form one entry showing the most common genes and DNA. The V and J calls follow TCRdb's processing rather than the paper's. Here the sample has more than 450,000 distinct CDR3 sequences; around 11% occur a single time. The top ten clones comprise roughly 8.9% of the sample.

This clonotype came up a few times. Its cognate antigen has yet to be identified. It has no much larger one-base neighbor in the sample; base qualities were not kept. V loses 3 bases at its end and J loses 7 bases; junction bases beyond the gene matches: 6. CDR1 and CDR2, looked up from the germline V gene (reference sequence), are GTSNPN and SVGIG. Reading from cysteine to phenylalanine, the CDR3 counts 14 amino acids. Only the CDR3 portion is preserved as DNA: 42 bases, with reading frame beginning at the first base. This sample also belongs to another study, concerning T cells in Graves' hyperthyroidism and ophthalmopathy. The other study reports the following: A patient counted as having stable Graves' hyperthyroidism if no progression to ophthalmopathy occurred over 18 months of follow-up. Hyperthyroidism patients were newly diagnosed, had a disease duration of under 2 months, and were aged 18 to 65 years. Exclusion was applied to patients with uncontrolled infections, other autoimmune diseases, pregnancy or lactation. Clinical symptoms, serum thyroxine and TRAb, thyroid ultrasound, and orbital computed tomography formed the basis for the diagnoses. The first round of RT-PCR for the TCR CDR3 was performed with the HTBI primer set and the Qiagen OneStep RT-PCR kit. Most expanded thyroid clonotypes (frequency above 0.001) were also found in blood, which suggests that blood repertoires may mirror thyroid immune responses. A model built on a 13 V-J signature distinguished ophthalmopathy from stable hyperthyroidism, reaching about 89% sensitivity and about 81% specificity in cross-validation and 80%/75% in testing. During validation, the model predicted progression to ophthalmopathy a median of about 6.5 months ahead of onset, with around 71% sensitivity and around 73% specificity. A discovery cohort of about 95 patients, roughly 40 with Graves' ophthalmopathy and 57 with stable Graves' hyperthyroidism, was used to find distinguishing TCR V-J signatures. Prospective prediction of ophthalmopathy was tested in an independent validation cohort of about 19 hyperthyroidism patients and 15 to 17 patients who later progressed to ophthalmopathy. The approximately 98 discovery patients were randomly divided into training and test sets at a 7:3 ratio. Thyroid tissue and blood T-cell repertoires from roughly 6 Graves' hyperthyroidism patients were also compared in the study. After sampling, hyperthyroidism patients received methimazole starting at 30 mg daily, and ophthalmopathy patients received high-dose intravenous methylprednisolone. Libraries were constructed in a second round of multiplex PCR, after which size selection and purification were carried out. Paired-end sequencing of the libraries was performed with 100 bp reads on an Illumina HiSeq2000. SOAPnuke was used to process the raw data, throwing out any read that contained adapters or uncalled bases, had a mean Phred below 15, or lacked an exact constant-primer or identifier match. COPE v1.2.5 was used to merge high-quality paired reads, and clonotypes were defined as unique nucleotide sequences. MiTCR v1.1 was used to align the clonotypes against IMGT TRBV, TRBD and TRBJ reference segments. Analysis was restricted to V-J combinations with a frequency above 0.0001, which covered 98% to 99.2% of repertoires. The TCS score was defined as F50 (clonal expansion) divided by E x V (chaos), with BLOSUM62-based TCRdist calculated between CDR3 peptides within each V-J. Welch's t-statistics and random forest reduced 500 to 650 V-J features to 13, which were used in a naive Bayes classifier (R e1071). Sample size was not statistically predetermined, and blinding of investigators to group allocation was not performed. The paper describes TCR Vbeta CDR3 sequencing of 135 peripheral blood samples, made up of fewer than 50 ophthalmopathy patients, roughly 72 hyperthyroidism patients and 17 progressor patients.

This sequence was found in a woman aged 25-40 years with Graves disease. Donor details come from another sample of the same person, matched by shared clones. The source was peripheral blood mononuclear cells (PBMCs), collected at new diagnosis, from a patient treated with antithyroid drugs. The sequence links TRBV30 to TRBJ2-7; TRBD2 lines up with 13 middle nucleotides. The DNA sequence is TGTGCCTGGAGCGCCGGACTAGCGGGAGCTGAGCAGTACTTC. Its coded protein is CAWSAGLAGAEQYF.